The rows below give T cell receptor beta chains drawn from one sample of a study of blood T cell repertoires in COVID-19. Sequencing was performed with immunoSEQ multiplex PCR; in TCRdb, only in-frame clones are kept and a portion is missing. The profile covers just over 90,000 clones, with around nine tenths appearing a single time and roughly a sixth taken by the ten largest. The sample was peripheral blood. Source of these receptors: a woman aged 80 or over with acute or convalescent COVID-19. Each CDR3 is given with its conserved first and last residue. The order of the fields is CDR3 protein, CDR3 DNA, D gene, clone size, V gene, J gene. D genes are given only for firm matches. Size is omitted from some rows. Given values are once, few, many or a class for expanded clones.

CDR3aa: CASGQGAASQPQHF
CDR3nt: TGTGCCAGCGGCCAGGGGGCCGCCAGTCAGCCCCAGCATTTT
d_gene: TRBD1
abundance: .
v_gene: TRBV2
j_gene: TRBJ1-5

CDR3aa: CASSRDFGANVLTF
CDR3nt: TGTGCCAGCAGCCGGGACTTTGGGGCCAACGTCCTGACTTTC
d_gene: .
abundance: .
v_gene: TRBV5-6
j_gene: TRBJ2-6

CDR3aa: CASSFGPLGDNEQFF
CDR3nt: TGTGCCAGCAGCTTCGGCCCTCTCGGGGACAATGAGCAGTTCTTC
d_gene: .
abundance: .
v_gene: TRBV7-3
j_gene: TRBJ2-1

CDR3aa: CASSLRGSTADEKLFF
CDR3nt: TGTGCCAGCTCGCTTCGCGGGTCGACTGCGGATGAAAAACTGTTTTTT
d_gene: .
abundance: .
v_gene: TRBV18
j_gene: TRBJ1-4

CDR3aa: CASSPLAGSTGELFF
CDR3nt: TGTGCCAGCAGCCCACTAGCGGGGAGCACCGGGGAGCTGTTTTTT
d_gene: TRBD2
abundance: .
v_gene: TRBV5-6
j_gene: TRBJ2-2

CDR3aa: CASSLEGGDTEAFF
CDR3nt: TGTGCCAGCAGCTTAGAGGGAGGGGACACTGAAGCTTTCTTT
d_gene: .
abundance: .
v_gene: TRBV7-2
j_gene: TRBJ1-1

CDR3aa: CASSYQGSTNEKLFF
CDR3nt: TGTGCCAGCAGTTATCAGGGGTCAACTAATGAAAAACTGTTTTTT
d_gene: .
abundance: .
v_gene: TRBV6-5
j_gene: TRBJ1-4

CDR3aa: CASSGLAGVNTGELFF
CDR3nt: TGTGCCAGCAGCGGGCTAGCGGGGGTGAACACCGGGGAGCTGTTTTTT
d_gene: TRBD2
abundance: .
v_gene: TRBV9
j_gene: TRBJ2-2

CDR3aa: CASSPLTDRGQNEQFF
CDR3nt: TGTGCCAGCTCACCTCTAACGGACAGGGGGCAGAATGAGCAGTTCTTC
d_gene: TRBD1
abundance: .
v_gene: TRBV18
j_gene: TRBJ2-1

CDR3aa: CASQTTFPGHGKYYEQYF
CDR3nt: TGTGCTAGCCAAACAACTTTCCCGGGCCACGGGAAATACTACGAGCAGTACTTC
d_gene: .
abundance: .
v_gene: TRBV12-5
j_gene: TRBJ2-7

CDR3aa: CASRKFTGQSANQPQHF
CDR3nt: TGTGCCAGCAGAAAATTTACAGGGCAGTCAGCCAATCAGCCCCAGCATTTT
d_gene: .
abundance: .
v_gene: TRBV28
j_gene: TRBJ1-5

CDR3aa: CASRPTGGGFGNTIYF
CDR3nt: TGTGCCAGCCGACCAACCGGGGGGGGCTTTGGAAACACCATATATTTT
d_gene: .
abundance: .
v_gene: TRBV3-1/TRBV3-2
j_gene: TRBJ1-3

CDR3aa: CASSITTGLNEQFF
CDR3nt: TGTGCCAGCAGCATAACCACAGGGTTAAATGAGCAGTTCTTC
d_gene: .
abundance: .
v_gene: TRBV7-9
j_gene: TRBJ2-1

CDR3aa: CASSEEGARTGELFF
CDR3nt: TGTGCCAGCAGTGAAGAGGGGGCGCGCACCGGGGAGCTGTTTTTT
d_gene: TRBD1
abundance: .
v_gene: TRBV6-4
j_gene: TRBJ2-2

CDR3aa: CASSEDRVPQPQHF
CDR3nt: TGTGCCAGCAGTGAAGACAGGGTACCCCAGCCCCAGCATTTT
d_gene: .
abundance: .
v_gene: TRBV2
j_gene: TRBJ1-5

CDR3aa: CASSVGAAPYNSPLHF
CDR3nt: TGTGCCAGCAGCGTAGGGGCAGCCCCCTATAATTCACCCCTCCACTTT
d_gene: .
abundance: .
v_gene: TRBV9
j_gene: TRBJ1-6

CDR3aa: CASSEAGDGYTF
CDR3nt: TGTGCCAGCAGCGAAGCAGGAGATGGCTACACCTTC
d_gene: .
abundance: .
v_gene: TRBV6-1
j_gene: TRBJ1-2

CDR3aa: CASSIGGLNTGELFF
CDR3nt: TGTGCCAGTAGTATCGGGGGTTTAAACACCGGGGAGCTGTTTTTT
d_gene: .
abundance: .
v_gene: TRBV19
j_gene: TRBJ2-2

CDR3aa: CASSLGGWDMSAEKYF
CDR3nt: TGTGCCAGCAGCTTAGGGGGATGGGACATGTCTGCCGAAAAGTACTTC
d_gene: .
abundance: .
v_gene: TRBV11-2
j_gene: TRBJ2-7

CDR3aa: CASSLGGGPSNQPQHF
CDR3nt: TGTGCCAGCAGCTTGGGGGGCGGACCGAGCAATCAGCCCCAGCATTTT
d_gene: .
abundance: .
v_gene: TRBV5-6
j_gene: TRBJ1-5

CDR3aa: CASSLRQGGNSPLHF
CDR3nt: TGTGCCAGCAGTCTCCGACAGGGTGGGAATTCACCCCTCCACTTT
d_gene: TRBD1
abundance: once
v_gene: TRBV2
j_gene: TRBJ1-6

CDR3aa: CASSSGTGGHYGYTF
CDR3nt: TGCGCCAGCAGCTCCGGGACAGGGGGCCACTATGGCTACACCTTC
d_gene: TRBD1
abundance: once
v_gene: TRBV5-1
j_gene: TRBJ1-2

CDR3aa: CASSPRGASTTGELFF
CDR3nt: TGTGCCAGCAGCCCCCGCGGAGCGAGTACAACCGGGGAGCTGTTTTTT
d_gene: .
abundance: .
v_gene: TRBV5-5
j_gene: TRBJ2-2

CDR3aa: CATSSLSGGLYNEQFF
CDR3nt: TGTGCCACCAGCAGCCTTAGCGGGGGGCTTTACAATGAGCAGTTCTTC
d_gene: TRBD2
abundance: .
v_gene: TRBV15
j_gene: TRBJ2-1

CDR3aa: CASSQPRAGAQGPLHF
CDR3nt: TGTGCCAGCAGCCAACCCCGGGCAGGGGCCCAGGGACCCCTCCACTTT
d_gene: .
abundance: .
v_gene: TRBV3-1/TRBV3-2
j_gene: TRBJ1-6

CDR3aa: CASSLVGLEGDTQYF
CDR3nt: TGTGCCAGCAGCTTGGTGGGGTTGGAGGGCGATACGCAGTATTTT
d_gene: .
abundance: once
v_gene: TRBV5-5
j_gene: TRBJ2-3

CDR3aa: CASSRAVGGKETQYF
CDR3nt: TGTGCCAGCAGCCGAGCGGTTGGGGGGAAGGAGACCCAGTACTTC
d_gene: .
abundance: .
v_gene: TRBV7-9
j_gene: TRBJ2-5

CDR3aa: CASSTPGLGFETQYF
CDR3nt: TGCGCCAGCAGTACTCCCGGACTGGGCTTCGAGACCCAGTACTTC
d_gene: .
abundance: .
v_gene: TRBV5-1
j_gene: TRBJ2-5

CDR3aa: CASSTRDRFYNEQFF
CDR3nt: TGTGCCAGCAGCACTCGGGACAGGTTCTACAATGAGCAGTTCTTC
d_gene: .
abundance: .
v_gene: TRBV21-1
j_gene: TRBJ2-1